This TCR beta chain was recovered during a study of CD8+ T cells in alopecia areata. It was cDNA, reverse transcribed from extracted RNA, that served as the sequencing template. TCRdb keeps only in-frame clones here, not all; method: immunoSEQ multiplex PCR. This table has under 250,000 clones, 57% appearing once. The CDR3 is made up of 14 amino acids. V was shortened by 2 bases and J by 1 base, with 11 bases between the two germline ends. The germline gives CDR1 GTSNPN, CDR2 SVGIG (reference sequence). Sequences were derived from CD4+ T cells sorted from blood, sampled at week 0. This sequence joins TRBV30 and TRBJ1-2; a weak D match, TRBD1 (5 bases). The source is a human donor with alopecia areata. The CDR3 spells CAWSRAGSNYGYTF. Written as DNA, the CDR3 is TGTGCCTGGAGTCGGGCAGGGAGTAACTATGGCTACACCTTC.